This T cell receptor (beta chain) was sequenced for a study of T-cell memory formation after mild COVID-19. Using its own MiXCR run on the 5' RACE reads, TCRdb lists one record per CDR3 protein. Among roughly 450,000 distinct CDR3 sequences listed, roughly 18% were seen once. This clonotype was observed a handful of times. Its specificity is unknown. General study results and limits: Clones contracting over day 15 to 85 were CD4/CD8 balanced, with later expanders leaning CD4+.

The sample comprised PBMCs or a T cell subset sorted from them (not recorded which). This TCR was recovered from a young man who had mild COVID-19 (a few samples of this study predate the infection). Cell type and time point are not known.

The CDR3 reads CSATQGITYEQYF. CDR3 DNA: TGCAGTGCTACCCAGGGGATTACCTACGAGCAGTACTTC. The J gene is TRBJ2-7, the V gene TRBV20-1, with D tentatively TRBD1 (6 bases). Germline CDR1 reads DFQATT; CDR2 reads SNEGSKA (reference sequence). The CDR3 is 13 residues long. Trimming removed 4 bases from V and 2 bases from J, with 12 bases in between.